Below are 8 T cell receptor beta chains sequenced from a single sample in a study of T cell responses to AZD1222 COVID-19 vaccine. Data came from immunoSEQ multiplex PCR; TCRdb stores just in-frame clones and leaves some out. The table records 80,000 or so clones, 87% of them present only once. The input for sequencing was peripheral blood, taken on day 0 of AZD1222 vaccination. These receptors were taken from an adult in good health.

The chain uses TRBV5-1 and TRBJ1-1; 7 positions match TRBD1. V shed 4 bases, J shed 1 base, and the junction held 4 bases outside the gene matches. The CDR3 runs 14 residues. CDR1 SGHRS and CDR2 YFSETQ come from the germline V gene. Written as DNA, the CDR3 is TGCGCCAGCAGCATCTACAGGGGGAACACTGAAGCTTTCTTT. Its translation: CASSIYRGNTEAFF. Looking up the rest from reference TRBV5-1 and TRBJ1-1 gives the full variable domain: KAGVTQTPRYLIKTRGQQVTLSCSPISGHRSVSWYQQTPGQGLQFLFEYFSETQRNKGNFPGRFSGRQFSNSRSEMNVSTLELGDSALYLCASSIYRGNTEAFFGQGTRLTVV.

This clone was counted only a few times. This sequence joins TRBV27 and TRBJ2-1, with 13 bases lining up with TRBD2. The CDR3 extends over 14 amino acids. Per the germline V gene, CDR1 is MNHEY and CDR2 is SMNVEV (reference sequence). Unmatched junction bases numbered 6, after V lost 8 bases and J lost 8 bases. The CDR3 bases are TGTGCCAGCTCCCCCGGGACTAGCGGGGATGAGCAGTTCTTC. Translating gives CASSPGTSGDEQFF.

This chain connects TRBV7-2 to TRBJ2-3; D gene uncertain. CDR3 length: 17 amino acids. CDR1 and CDR2 from the germline V gene are SGHTA and FQGNSA. The V end lost 2 bases, the J end lost 0 bases, and 15 bases lay between the germline ends. CDR3 amino acids: CASSLLGPDSSTDTQYF. DNA for the CDR3: TGTGCCAGCAGCTTACTGGGTCCGGATTCTAGCACAGATACGCAGTATTTT.

The V call is TRBV4-3, the J call TRBJ2-2, with D perhaps matching TRBD1 (5 bases). The germline V gene encodes CDR1 LGHNA and CDR2 YSLEER. The V gene lost 1 base and the J gene lost 4 bases, with 10 bases spanning the gap. The CDR3 loop spans 15 amino acids. This CDR3 reads CASSQGRQSTGELFF. DNA of the CDR3: TGCGCCAGCAGCCAAGGTAGACAGTCCACCGGGGAGCTGTTTTTT.

This clone was seen a handful of times. This chain uses TRBV5-6 with TRBJ1-5; D remains unclear. There are 12 residues in the CDR3. With 2 bases removed from V and 1 base from J, the gap between germline ends came to 1 base. The germline V gene encodes CDR1 SGHDT and CDR2 YYEEEE. The CDR3 DNA is TGTGCCAGCAGCTTAAGCAATCAGCCCCAGCATTTT. Its translation is CASSLSNQPQHF.

The chain couples TRBV6-5 to TRBJ2-5; D remains ambiguous. Germline-derived CDR1 and CDR2 are MNHEY and SVGAGI. This CDR3 contains 10 residues. Trimming took off 8 bases at V and 5 bases at J, with 6 bases between the two ends. CDR3 sequence reads: CASGRETQYF. Here the CDR3 DNA reads TGTGCCAGCGGCCGGGAGACCCAGTACTTC.

V and J are TRBV10-3 and TRBJ1-5; the D is unclear. The CDR3 is 16 amino acids. Germline V gene sequence: CDR1 ENHRY, CDR2 SYGVKD. The V end lost 0 bases, the J end lost 2 bases, and 11 bases lay between the germline ends. CDR3 residues: CAISESMVRGNQPQHF. The CDR3 coding sequence is TGTGCCATCAGTGAGTCGATGGTTCGGGGCAATCAGCCCCAGCATTTT.

This chain uses TRBV5-4 with TRBJ2-1; D is unclear. The CDR3 is 15 residues long. Looked up from germline, CDR1 is SGHNT and CDR2 is YYREEE (reference sequence). V was clipped by 0 bases and J by 0 bases, with 7 bases between them. The CDR3, as DNA: TGTGCCAGCAGCTTGGATTCGCCCTCCTACAATGAGCAGTTCTTC. Translation gives CASSLDSPSYNEQFF. The whole variable domain, filled in from reference TRBV5-4 and TRBJ2-1, reads ETGVTQSPTHLIKTRGQQVTLRCSSQSGHNTVSWYQQALGQGPQFIFQYYREEENGRGNFPPRFSGLQFPNYSSELNVNALELDDSALYLCASSLDSPSYNEQFFGPGTRLTVL.